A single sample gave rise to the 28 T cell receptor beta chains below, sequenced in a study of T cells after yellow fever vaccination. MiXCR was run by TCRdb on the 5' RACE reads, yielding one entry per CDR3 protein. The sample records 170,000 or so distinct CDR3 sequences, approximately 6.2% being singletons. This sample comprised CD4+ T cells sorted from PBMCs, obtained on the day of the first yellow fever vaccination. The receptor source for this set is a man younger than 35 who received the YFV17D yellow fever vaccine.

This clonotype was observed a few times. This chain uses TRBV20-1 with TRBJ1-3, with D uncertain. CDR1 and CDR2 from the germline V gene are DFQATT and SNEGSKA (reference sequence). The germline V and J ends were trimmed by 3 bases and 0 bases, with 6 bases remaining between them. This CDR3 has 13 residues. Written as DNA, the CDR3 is TGCAGTGCTAGTCACGACTCTGGAAACACCATATATTTT. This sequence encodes CSASHDSGNTIYF.

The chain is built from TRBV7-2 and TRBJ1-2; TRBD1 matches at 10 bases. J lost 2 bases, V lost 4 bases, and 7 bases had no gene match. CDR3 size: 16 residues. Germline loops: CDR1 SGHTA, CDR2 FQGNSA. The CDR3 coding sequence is TGTGCCAGCAGCTACAGAACGGGACAGGGGAACTATGGCTACACCTTC. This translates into CASSYRTGQGNYGYTF.

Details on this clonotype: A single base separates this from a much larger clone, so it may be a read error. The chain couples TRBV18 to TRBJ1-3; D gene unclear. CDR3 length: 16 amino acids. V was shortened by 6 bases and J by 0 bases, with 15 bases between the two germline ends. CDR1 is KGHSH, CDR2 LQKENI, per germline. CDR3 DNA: TGTGCCAGCTCTCCGATAGGCGTCCTCTCTGGAAACACCATATATTTT. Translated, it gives CASSPIGVLSGNTIYF.

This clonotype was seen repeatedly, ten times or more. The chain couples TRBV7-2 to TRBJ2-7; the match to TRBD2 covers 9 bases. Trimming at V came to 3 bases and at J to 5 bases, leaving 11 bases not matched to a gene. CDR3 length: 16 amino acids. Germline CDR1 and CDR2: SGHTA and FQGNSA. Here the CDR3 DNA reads TGTGCCAGCAGCTTCGAGCGGGGGGCTATCTCGGACGAGCAGTACTTC. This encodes CASSFERGAISDEQYF.

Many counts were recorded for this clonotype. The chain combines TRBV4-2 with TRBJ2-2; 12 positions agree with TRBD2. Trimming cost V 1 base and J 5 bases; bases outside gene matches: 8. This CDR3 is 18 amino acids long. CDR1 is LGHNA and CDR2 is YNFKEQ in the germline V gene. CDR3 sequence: CASSQVLAGGLGTGELFF. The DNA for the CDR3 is TGTGCCAGCAGCCAAGTTCTAGCGGGGGGGCTTGGGACCGGGGAGCTGTTTTTT.

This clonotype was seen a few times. The CDR3 DNA follows: TGCAGTGCTAGGGGGTCCGCGGCGGCCGAGCAGTACTTC. It specifies CSARGSAAAEQYF. The gene calls are TRBV20-1 and TRBJ2-7; D is uncertain. In germline, CDR1 is DFQATT, CDR2 SNEGSKA (reference sequence). There are 13 residues in the CDR3. V lost 3 bases to trimming and J lost 6 bases, with 15 bases between them.

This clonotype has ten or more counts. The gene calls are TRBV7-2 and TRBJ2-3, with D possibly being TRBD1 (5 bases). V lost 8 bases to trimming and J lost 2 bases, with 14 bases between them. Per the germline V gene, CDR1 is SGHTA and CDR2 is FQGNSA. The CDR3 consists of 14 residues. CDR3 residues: CASQGPFFTDTQYF. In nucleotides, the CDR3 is TGTGCCAGCCAGGGTCCCTTCTTCACAGATACGCAGTATTTT.

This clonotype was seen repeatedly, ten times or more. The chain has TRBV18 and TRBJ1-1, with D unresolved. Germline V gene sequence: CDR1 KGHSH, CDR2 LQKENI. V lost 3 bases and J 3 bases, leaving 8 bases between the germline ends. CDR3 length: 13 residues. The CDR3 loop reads CASSPAGDTEAFF. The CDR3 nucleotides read TGTGCCAGCTCACCCGCGGGTGACACTGAAGCTTTCTTT.

The CDR3 DNA sequence: TGTGCCAGCAGCCGGGACAGAGCTAACTATGGCTACACCTTC. Protein sequence: CASSRDRANYGYTF. J is TRBJ1-2 and V is TRBV27, with 7 nucleotides matching TRBD1. Losses at the gene ends were 6 bases for V and 0 bases for J; bases not matched to a gene: 4. Germline CDR1 MNHEY, CDR2 SMNVEV (reference sequence). The CDR3 spans 14 residues.

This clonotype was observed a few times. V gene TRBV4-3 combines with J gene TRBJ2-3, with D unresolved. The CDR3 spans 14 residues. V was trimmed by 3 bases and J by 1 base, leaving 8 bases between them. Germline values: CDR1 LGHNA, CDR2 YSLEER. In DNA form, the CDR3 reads TGCGCCAGCAGCCAGCAGGCTGGCACAGATACGCAGTATTTT. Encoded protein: CASSQQAGTDTQYF.

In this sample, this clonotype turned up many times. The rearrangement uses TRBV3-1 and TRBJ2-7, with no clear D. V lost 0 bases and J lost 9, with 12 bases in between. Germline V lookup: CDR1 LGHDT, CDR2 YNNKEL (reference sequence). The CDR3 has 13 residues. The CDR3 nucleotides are TGTGCCAGCAGCCAAGAAGGCAGTTCTCGGCAGTACGTC. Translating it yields CASSQEGSSRQYV.

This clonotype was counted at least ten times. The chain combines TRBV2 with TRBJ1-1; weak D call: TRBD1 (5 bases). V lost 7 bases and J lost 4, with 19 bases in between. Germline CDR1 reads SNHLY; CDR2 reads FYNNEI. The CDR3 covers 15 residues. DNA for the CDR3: TGTGCCAGCACCAAAGAGAGGGGCGGGGGCACTGAAGCTTTCTTT. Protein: CASTKERGGGTEAFF.

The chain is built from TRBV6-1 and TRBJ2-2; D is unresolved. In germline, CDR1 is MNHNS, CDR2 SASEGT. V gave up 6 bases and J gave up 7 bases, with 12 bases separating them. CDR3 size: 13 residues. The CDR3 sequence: CASSTLPIGELFF. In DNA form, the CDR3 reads TGTGCCAGCAGCACCCTCCCGATCGGGGAGCTGTTTTTT.

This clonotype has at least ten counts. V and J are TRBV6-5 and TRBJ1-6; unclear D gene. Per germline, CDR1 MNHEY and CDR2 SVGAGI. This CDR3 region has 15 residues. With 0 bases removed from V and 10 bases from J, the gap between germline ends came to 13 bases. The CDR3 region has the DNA TGTGCCAGCAGTTACTCGTGGGGAGGCCGATCACCCCTCCACTTT. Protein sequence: CASSYSWGGRSPLHF.

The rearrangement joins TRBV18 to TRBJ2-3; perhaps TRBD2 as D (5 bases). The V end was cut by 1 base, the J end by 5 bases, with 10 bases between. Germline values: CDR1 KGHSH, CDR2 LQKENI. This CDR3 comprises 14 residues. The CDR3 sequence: CASSPLRELDTQYF. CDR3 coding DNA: TGTGCCAGCTCACCACTGAGGGAGTTAGATACGCAGTATTTT.

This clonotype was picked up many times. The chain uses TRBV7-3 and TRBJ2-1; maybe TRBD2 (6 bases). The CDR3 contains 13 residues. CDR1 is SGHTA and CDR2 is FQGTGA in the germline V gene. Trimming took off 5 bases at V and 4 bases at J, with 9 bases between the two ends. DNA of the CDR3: TGTGCCAGCAGCCAGGACTATTACAATGAGCAGTTCTTC. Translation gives CASSQDYYNEQFF.

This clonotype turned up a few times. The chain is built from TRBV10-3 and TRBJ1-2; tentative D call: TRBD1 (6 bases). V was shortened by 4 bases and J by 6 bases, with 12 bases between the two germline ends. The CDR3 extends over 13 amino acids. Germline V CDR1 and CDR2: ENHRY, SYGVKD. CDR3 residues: CAISAGAWDGYTF. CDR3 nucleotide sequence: TGTGCCATCAGTGCGGGGGCATGGGATGGCTACACCTTC.

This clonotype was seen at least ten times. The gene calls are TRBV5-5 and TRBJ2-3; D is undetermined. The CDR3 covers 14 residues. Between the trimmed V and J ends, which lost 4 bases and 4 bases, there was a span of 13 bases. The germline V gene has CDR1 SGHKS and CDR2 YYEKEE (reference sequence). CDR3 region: CASSPSLPPDTQYF. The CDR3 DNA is TGTGCCAGCAGCCCCTCTTTACCCCCAGATACGCAGTATTTT.

CDR3: CASSQDRGYTEAFF. CDR3 nucleotides: TGCGCCAGCAGCCAAGATCGGGGTTACACTGAAGCTTTCTTT. V usage is TRBV4-1 and J usage is TRBJ1-1, with D unresolved. The CDR3 is 14 amino acids. In germline, CDR1 is MGHRA, CDR2 YSYEKL. Trimming stripped 0 bases from V and 3 bases from J, with 8 bases between.

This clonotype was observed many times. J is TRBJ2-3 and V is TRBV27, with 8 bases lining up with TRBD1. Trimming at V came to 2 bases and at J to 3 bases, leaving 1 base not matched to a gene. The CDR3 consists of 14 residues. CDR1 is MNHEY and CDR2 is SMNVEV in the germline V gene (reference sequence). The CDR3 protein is CASSLRDRTDTQYF. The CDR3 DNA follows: TGTGCCAGCAGTTTAAGGGACAGGACAGATACGCAGTATTTT.

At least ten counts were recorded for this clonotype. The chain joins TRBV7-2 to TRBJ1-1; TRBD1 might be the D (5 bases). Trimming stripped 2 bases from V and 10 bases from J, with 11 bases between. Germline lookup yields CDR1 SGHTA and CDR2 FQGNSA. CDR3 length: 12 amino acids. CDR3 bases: TGTGCCAGCAGCTTATATACAGGTCGAGCTTTCTTT. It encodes CASSLYTGRAFF. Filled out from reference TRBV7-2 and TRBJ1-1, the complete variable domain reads GAGVSQSPSNKVTEKGKDVELRCDPISGHTALYWYRQSLGQGLEFLIYFQGNSAPDKSGLPSDRFSAERTGGSVSTLTIQRTQQEDSAVYLCASSLYTGRAFFGQGTRLTVV.

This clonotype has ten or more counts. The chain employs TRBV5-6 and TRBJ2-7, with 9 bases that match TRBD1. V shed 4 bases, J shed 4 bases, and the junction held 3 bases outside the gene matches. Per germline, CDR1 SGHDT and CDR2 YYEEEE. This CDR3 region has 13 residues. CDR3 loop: CASSGGQGYEQYF. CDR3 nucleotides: TGTGCCAGCAGCGGGGGACAGGGATACGAGCAGTACTTC.

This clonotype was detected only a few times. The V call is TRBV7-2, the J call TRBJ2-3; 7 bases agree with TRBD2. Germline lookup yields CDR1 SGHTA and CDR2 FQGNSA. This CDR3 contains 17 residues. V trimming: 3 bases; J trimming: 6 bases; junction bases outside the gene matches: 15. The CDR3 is CASSFSAGIERRDTQYF. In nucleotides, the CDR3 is TGTGCCAGCAGCTTTTCAGCGGGAATTGAGCGTCGGGATACGCAGTATTTT.

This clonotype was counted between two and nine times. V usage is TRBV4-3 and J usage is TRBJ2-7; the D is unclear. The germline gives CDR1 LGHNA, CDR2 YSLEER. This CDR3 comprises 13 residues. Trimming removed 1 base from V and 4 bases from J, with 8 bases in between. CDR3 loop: CASSQAPSYEQYF. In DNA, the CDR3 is TGCGCCAGCAGCCAAGCCCCCTCGTACGAGCAGTACTTC.

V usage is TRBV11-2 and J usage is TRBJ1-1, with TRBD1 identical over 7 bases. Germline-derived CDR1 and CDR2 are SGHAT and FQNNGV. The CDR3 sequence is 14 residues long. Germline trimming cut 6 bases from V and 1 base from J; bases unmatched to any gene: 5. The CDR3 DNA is TGTGCCAGCAGAACAGGGGACCAGAACACTGAAGCTTTCTTT. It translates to CASRTGDQNTEAFF.

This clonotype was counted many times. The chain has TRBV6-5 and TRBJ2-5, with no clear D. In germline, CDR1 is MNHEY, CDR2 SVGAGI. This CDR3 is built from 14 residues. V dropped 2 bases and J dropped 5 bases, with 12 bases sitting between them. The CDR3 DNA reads TGTGCCAGCAGTTACCTTGCGAAGAAGGAGACCCAGTACTTC. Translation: CASSYLAKKETQYF.

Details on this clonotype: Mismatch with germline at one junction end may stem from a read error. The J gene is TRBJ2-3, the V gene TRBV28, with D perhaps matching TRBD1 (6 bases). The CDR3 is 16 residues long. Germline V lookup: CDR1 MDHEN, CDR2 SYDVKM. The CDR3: CANSLFRTAPVGTQYF. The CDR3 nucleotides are TGTGCCAACAGTTTATTCCGGACAGCCCCCGTTGGGACGCAGTATTTT.

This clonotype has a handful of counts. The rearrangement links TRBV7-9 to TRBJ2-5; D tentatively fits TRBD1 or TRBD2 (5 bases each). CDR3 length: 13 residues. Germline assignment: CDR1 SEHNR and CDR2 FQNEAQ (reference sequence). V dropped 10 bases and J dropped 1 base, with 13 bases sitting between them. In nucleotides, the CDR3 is TGTGCCATCGTCCCGGGGCGCCAAGAGACCCAGTACTTC. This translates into CAIVPGRQETQYF.